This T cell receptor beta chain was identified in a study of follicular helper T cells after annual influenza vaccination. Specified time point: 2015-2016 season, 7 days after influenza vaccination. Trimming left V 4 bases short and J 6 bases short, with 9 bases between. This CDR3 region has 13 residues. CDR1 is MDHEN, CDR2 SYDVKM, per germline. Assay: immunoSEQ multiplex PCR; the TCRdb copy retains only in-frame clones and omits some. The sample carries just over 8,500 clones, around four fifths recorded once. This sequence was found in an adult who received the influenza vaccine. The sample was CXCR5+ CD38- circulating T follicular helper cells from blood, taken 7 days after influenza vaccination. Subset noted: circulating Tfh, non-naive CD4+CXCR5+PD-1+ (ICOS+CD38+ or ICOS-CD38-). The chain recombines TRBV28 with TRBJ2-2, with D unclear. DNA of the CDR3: TGTGCCAGCAGTTCGGTGACACCCGGGGAGCTGTTTTTT. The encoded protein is CASSSVTPGELFF.